A selection of T cell receptor beta chains follows, all from one sample in a study of persistence of HIV-infected CD4 T cells. Their antigens are not known. TCRdb keeps only in-frame clones here, not all; method: immunoSEQ multiplex PCR. Among roughly 30,000 clones listed, roughly 75% were seen once. The specimen was CD4+ T cells sorted from PBMCs after roughly 19-hour stimulation, collected from a patient who received antiretroviral therapy. These receptors all stem from an adult woman with HIV who was CMV-seropositive. The CDR3 runs from the conserved cysteine through the conserved F or W. The order of the fields is J gene, D gene, V gene, clone size, CDR3 DNA, CDR3 protein. A D gene is named only where the DNA matches it firmly. Clone size is given for some rows only: seen once, a few or many times, or a class if the clone is expanded.

TRBJ2-6	NA	TRBV18	NA	TGTGCCAGCTCACGGGGATCTGGGGCCAACGTCCTGACTTTC	CASSRGSGANVLTF
TRBJ2-4	NA	TRBV4-1	once	TGCGCCAGCAGCCAAGAATCTGTGGGGGGTGGCATTCAGTACTTC	CASSQESVGGGIQYF
TRBJ1-5	TRBD1	TRBV4-1	NA	TGCGCCAGCAGCCAAGAGGGGGCCAGGGGGTCGCCCCAGCATTTT	CASSQEGARGSPQHF
TRBJ1-1	TRBD1	TRBV6-5	NA	TGTGCCAGCAGTTACTCTTTGATCAGGACAGGGGGCAAATCTTTCTTT	CASSYSLIRTGGKSFF
TRBJ1-1	NA	TRBV5-6	NA	TGTGCCAGCAGCCCGGCTTCGGCCAACACTGAAGCTTTCTTT	CASSPASANTEAFF
TRBJ2-2	TRBD1	TRBV7-9	few	TGTGCCAGCAGCCAACGACAGGGACCCGACACCGGGGAGCTGTTTTTT	CASSQRQGPDTGELFF
TRBJ2-1	NA	TRBV5-8	NA	TGTGCCAGCAGGCCTAGCTCCTACAATGAGCAGTTCTTC	CASRPSSYNEQFF
TRBJ1-6	NA	TRBV6-5	NA	TGTGCCAGCAGTTACTCGGCCTATAATTCACCCCTCCACTTT	CASSYSAYNSPLHF
TRBJ1-2	TRBD1	TRBV9	NA	TGTGCCAGCAGCGTAGTTGGGACAGCTAGCGATAACTATGGCTACACCTTC	CASSVVGTASDNYGYTF
TRBJ2-5	NA	TRBV7-9	NA	TGTGCCAGCAGCCAGCTTGGAGAGACCCAGTACTTC	CASSQLGETQYF
TRBJ1-2	NA	TRBV4-2	NA	TGTGCCAGCAGCCAAGATGGCGAGGTGCAAGTCCTGCACACCTTC	CASSQDGEVQVLHTF
TRBJ2-3	TRBD2	TRBV19	NA	TGTGCCAGTAGTATGACTAGCGTTTCGATAGATACGCAGTATTTT	CASSMTSVSIDTQYF
TRBJ2-6	NA	TRBV5-1	once	TGCGCCAGCAGCTGGGGTCAGGGGTCTGGGGCCAACGTCCTGACTTTC	CASSWGQGSGANVLTF
TRBJ1-2	NA	TRBV5-8	once	TGTGCCAGCAGCCCGACCGGGTACGTTGGAACCTATGGCTACACCTTC	CASSPTGYVGTYGYTF
TRBJ2-5	NA	TRBV12-3/TRBV12-4	NA	TGTGCCAGCAGGCCTCCGTGGGGAGGGACCCAGTACTTC	CASRPPWGGTQYF
TRBJ1-1	NA	TRBV6-6	NA	TGTGCCAGCAGCCCTGACTGGAACACTGAAGCTTTCTTT	CASSPDWNTEAFF
TRBJ2-4	TRBD1	TRBV24-1	NA	TGTGCCACCAGTGATGCCGGGACAGGGTACAACATTCAGTACTTC	CATSDAGTGYNIQYF
TRBJ2-1	TRBD2	TRBV7-8	few	TGTGCCAGCAGCTCGCGGCAGGGAGGGGACAATGAGCAGTTCTTC	CASSSRQGGDNEQFF
TRBJ2-1	TRBD1	TRBV10-3	NA	TGTGCCACCGTGACAGGGAGAAGCGATGAGCAGTTCTTC	CATVTGRSDEQFF
TRBJ1-1	NA	TRBV18	NA	TGTGCCAGCTCACTTAAGACAGATCCTAGCACTGAAGCTTTCTTT	CASSLKTDPSTEAFF
TRBJ2-4	TRBD1	TRBV6-6	NA	TGTGCCAGCGGAGGGGCCGGGACAGGAAAAAACATTCAGTACTTC	CASGGAGTGKNIQYF
TRBJ1-6	NA	TRBV25-1	NA	TGTGCCAGCAGTGAATACCGAGAAGACTATAATTCACCCCTCCACTTT	CASSEYREDYNSPLHF
TRBJ1-4	NA	TRBV9	NA	TGTGCCAGCAGCCCCCCGCCTACAAGGGGAGGGTTTGGGGAAAAACTGTTTTTT	CASSPPPTRGGFGEKLFF